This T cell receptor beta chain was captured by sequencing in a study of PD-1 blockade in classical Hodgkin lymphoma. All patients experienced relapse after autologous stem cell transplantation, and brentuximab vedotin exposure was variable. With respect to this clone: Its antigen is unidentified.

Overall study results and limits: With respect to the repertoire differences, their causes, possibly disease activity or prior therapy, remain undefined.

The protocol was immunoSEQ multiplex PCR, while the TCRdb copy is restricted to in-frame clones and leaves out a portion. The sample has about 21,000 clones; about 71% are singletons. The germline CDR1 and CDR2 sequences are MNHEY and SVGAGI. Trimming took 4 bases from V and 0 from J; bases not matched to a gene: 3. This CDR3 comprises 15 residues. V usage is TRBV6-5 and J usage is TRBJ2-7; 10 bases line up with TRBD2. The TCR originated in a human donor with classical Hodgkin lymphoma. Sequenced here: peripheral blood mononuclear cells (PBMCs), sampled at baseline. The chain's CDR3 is CASSWSGRDSYEQYF. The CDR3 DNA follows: TGTGCCAGCAGTTGGAGCGGGAGGGACTCCTACGAGCAGTACTTC.